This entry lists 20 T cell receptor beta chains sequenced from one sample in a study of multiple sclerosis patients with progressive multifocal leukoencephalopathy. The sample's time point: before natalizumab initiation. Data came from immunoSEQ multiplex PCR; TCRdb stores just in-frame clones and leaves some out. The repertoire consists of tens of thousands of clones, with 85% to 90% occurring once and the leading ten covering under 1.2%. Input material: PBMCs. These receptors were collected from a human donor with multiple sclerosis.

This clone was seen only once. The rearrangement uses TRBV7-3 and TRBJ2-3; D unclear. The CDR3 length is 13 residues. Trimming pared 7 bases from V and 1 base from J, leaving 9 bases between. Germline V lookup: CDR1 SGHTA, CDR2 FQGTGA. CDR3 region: CASIPGGTDTQYF. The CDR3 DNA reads TGTGCCAGCATACCTGGGGGCACAGATACGCAGTATTTT.

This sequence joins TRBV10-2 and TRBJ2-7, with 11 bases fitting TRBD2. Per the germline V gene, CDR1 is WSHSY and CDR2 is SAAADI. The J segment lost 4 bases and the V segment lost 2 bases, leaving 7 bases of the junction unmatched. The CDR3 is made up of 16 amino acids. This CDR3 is CASSEQLAGGKYEQYF. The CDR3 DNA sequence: TGCGCCAGCAGTGAGCAGTTAGCGGGGGGGAAATACGAGCAGTACTTC.

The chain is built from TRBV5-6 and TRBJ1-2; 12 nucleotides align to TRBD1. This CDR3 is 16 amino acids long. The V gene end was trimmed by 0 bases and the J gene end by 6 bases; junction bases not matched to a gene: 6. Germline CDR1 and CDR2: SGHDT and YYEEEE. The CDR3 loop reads CASSLDPGQGADGYTF. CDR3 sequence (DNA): TGTGCCAGCAGCTTGGACCCGGGACAGGGGGCGGATGGCTACACCTTC.

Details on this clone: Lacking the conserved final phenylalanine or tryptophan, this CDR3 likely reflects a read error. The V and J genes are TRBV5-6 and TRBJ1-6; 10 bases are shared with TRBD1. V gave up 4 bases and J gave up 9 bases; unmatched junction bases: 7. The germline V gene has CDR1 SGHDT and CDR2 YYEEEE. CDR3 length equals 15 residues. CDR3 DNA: TGTGCCAGCAGCCAGGGACAGGGGAGGGCTTCACCCCTCCACCTT. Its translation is CASSQGQGRASPLHL.

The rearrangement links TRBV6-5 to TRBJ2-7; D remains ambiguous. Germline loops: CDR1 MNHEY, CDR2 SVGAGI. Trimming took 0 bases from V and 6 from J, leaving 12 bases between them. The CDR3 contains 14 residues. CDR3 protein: CASSYSGQAGEQYF. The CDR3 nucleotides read TGTGCCAGCAGTTACTCGGGCCAGGCCGGCGAGCAGTACTTC.

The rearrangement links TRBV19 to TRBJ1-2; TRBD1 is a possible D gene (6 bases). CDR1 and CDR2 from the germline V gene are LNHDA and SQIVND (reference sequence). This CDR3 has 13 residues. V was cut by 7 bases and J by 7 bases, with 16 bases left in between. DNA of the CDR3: TGTGCCAGTACCCGGGGGCAGTCTGGTGGCTACACCTTC. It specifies CASTRGQSGGYTF.

CDR3 nucleotide sequence: TGTGCCAGCGACGGGGGGTTCAATCAGCCCCAGCATTTT. Encoded protein: CASDGGFNQPQHF. This chain uses TRBV6-5 with TRBJ1-5; D is possibly TRBD1 (5 bases). This CDR3 comprises 13 residues. Germline-derived CDR1 and CDR2 are MNHEY and SVGAGI. The germline V and J ends were trimmed by 8 bases and 3 bases, with 11 bases remaining between them.

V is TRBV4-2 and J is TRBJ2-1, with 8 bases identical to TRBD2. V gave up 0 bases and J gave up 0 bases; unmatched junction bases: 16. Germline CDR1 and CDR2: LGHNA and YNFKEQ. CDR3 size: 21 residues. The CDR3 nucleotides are TGTGCCAGCAGCCAAGATAGGTTTGGGCTAGCGGGTGCAAGCTCCTACAATGAGCAGTTCTTC. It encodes CASSQDRFGLAGASSYNEQFF.

CDR3 residues: CASSWGREDIQYF. CDR3 coding DNA: TGCGCCAGCAGCTGGGGGAGGGAAGACATTCAGTACTTC. The chain employs TRBV4-1 and TRBJ2-4; the match to TRBD2 covers 7 bases. Germline V lookup: CDR1 MGHRA, CDR2 YSYEKL. CDR3 length equals 13 residues. With 5 bases clipped from V and 8 bases from J, the junction kept 6 bases outside the gene matches.

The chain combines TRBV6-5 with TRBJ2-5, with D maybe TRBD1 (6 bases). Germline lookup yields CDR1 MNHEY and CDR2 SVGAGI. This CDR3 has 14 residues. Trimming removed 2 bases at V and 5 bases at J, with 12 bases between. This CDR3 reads CASSYAAGVETQYF. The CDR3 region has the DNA TGTGCCAGCAGTTACGCGGCAGGGGTGGAGACCCAGTACTTC.

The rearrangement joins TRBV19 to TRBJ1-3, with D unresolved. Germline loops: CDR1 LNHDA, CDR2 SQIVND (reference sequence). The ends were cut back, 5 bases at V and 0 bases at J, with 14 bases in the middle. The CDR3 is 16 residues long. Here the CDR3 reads CASSAKASSSGNTIYF. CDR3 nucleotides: TGTGCCAGTAGTGCCAAGGCCTCGTCCTCTGGAAACACCATATATTTT.

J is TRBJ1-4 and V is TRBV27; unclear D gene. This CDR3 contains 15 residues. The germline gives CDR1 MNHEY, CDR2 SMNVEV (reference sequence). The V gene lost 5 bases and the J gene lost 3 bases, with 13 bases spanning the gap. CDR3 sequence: CASSGCGRSNEKLFF. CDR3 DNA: TGTGCCAGCAGTGGGTGTGGGCGGTCTAATGAAAAACTGTTTTTT.

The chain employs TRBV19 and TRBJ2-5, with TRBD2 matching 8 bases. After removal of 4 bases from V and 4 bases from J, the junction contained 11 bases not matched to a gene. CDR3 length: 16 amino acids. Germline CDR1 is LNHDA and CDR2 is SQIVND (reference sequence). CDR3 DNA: TGTGCCAGTAGTACTACCGCCGGGACTAGAAGAGAGACCCAGTACTTC. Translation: CASSTTAGTRRETQYF.

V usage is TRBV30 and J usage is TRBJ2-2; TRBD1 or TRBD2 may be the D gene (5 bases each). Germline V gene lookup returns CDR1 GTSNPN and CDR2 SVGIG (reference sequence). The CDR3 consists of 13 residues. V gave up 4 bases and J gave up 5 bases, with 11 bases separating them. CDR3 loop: CAWNEGRTGELFF. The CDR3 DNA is TGTGCCTGGAACGAGGGACGGACCGGGGAGCTGTTTTTT.

The chain's CDR3 is CASSPAGGPVLEQFF. As DNA, the CDR3 is TGTGCCAGCTCACCAGCGGGGGGGCCCGTCCTTGAGCAGTTCTTC. The V call is TRBV18, the J call TRBJ2-1; 9 nucleotides agree with TRBD2. CDR1 KGHSH and CDR2 LQKENI come from the germline V gene. V gave up 2 bases and J gave up 9 bases; unmatched junction bases: 8. CDR3 length: 15 residues.

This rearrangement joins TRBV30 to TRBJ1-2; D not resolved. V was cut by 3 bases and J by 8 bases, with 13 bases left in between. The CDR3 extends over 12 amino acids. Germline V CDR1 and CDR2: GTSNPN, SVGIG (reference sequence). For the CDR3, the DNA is TGTGCCTGGAGCGACCCGACGTGGGGCTACACCTTC. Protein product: CAWSDPTWGYTF.

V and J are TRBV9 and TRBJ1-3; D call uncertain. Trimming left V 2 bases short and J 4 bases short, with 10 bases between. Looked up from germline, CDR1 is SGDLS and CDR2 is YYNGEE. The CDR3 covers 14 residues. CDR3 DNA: TGTGCCAGCAGCGTCGACCAGGCAGGAAACACCATATATTTT. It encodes CASSVDQAGNTIYF.

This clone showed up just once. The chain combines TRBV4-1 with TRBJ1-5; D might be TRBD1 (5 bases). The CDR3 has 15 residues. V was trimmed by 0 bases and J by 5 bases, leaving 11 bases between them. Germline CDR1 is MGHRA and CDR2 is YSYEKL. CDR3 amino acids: CASSQDSRGYQPQHF. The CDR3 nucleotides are TGCGCCAGCAGCCAAGATTCGAGGGGATATCAGCCCCAGCATTTT.

CDR3 coding DNA: TGTGCCAGCAGCCTCGGTACGGAGGGGAACATTCAGTACTTC. Its translation is CASSLGTEGNIQYF. V is TRBV7-9 and J is TRBJ2-4; tentative D call: TRBD2 (6 bases). CDR1 is SEHNR, CDR2 FQNEAQ, per germline (reference sequence). CDR3 size: 14 residues. Trimming took 5 bases from V and 7 from J, leaving 15 bases between them.

The CDR3 DNA follows: TGCAGCGATATCCCGACAGGGAACACAGATACGCAGTATTTT. As protein: CSDIPTGNTDTQYF. The rearrangement uses TRBV29-1 and TRBJ2-3; 7 bases are shared with TRBD1. This CDR3 is built from 14 residues. Germline lookup yields CDR1 SQVTM and CDR2 ANQGSEA. The ends lost 7 bases at V and 2 bases at J; junction bases unmatched: 9.